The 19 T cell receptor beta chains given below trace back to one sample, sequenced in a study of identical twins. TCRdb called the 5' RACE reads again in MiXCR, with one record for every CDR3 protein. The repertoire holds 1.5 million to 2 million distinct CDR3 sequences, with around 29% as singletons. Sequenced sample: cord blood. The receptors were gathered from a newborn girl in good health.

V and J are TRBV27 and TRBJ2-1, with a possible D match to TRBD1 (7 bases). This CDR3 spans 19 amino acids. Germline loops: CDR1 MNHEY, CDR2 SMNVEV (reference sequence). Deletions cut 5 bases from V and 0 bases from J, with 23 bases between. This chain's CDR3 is CASSRRGDRPSLSYNEQFF. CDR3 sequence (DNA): TGTGCCAGCAGTCGTAGGGGGGACAGACCTTCTCTCTCCTACAATGAGCAGTTCTTC.

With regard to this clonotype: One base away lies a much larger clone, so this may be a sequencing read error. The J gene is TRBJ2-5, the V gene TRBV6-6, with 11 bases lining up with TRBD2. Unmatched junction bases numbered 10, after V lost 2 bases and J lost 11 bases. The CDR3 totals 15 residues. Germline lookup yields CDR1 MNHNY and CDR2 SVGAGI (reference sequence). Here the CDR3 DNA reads TGTGCCAGCAGTTACCCCGGGACTAGCGGCTACGGGCAGTACTTC. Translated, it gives CASSYPGTSGYGQYF.

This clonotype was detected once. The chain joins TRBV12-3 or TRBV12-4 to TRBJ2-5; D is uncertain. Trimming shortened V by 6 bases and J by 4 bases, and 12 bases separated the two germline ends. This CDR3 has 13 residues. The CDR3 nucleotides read TGTGCCAGCAGCCCCATGAGGAGAGAGACCCAGTACTTC. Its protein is CASSPMRRETQYF.

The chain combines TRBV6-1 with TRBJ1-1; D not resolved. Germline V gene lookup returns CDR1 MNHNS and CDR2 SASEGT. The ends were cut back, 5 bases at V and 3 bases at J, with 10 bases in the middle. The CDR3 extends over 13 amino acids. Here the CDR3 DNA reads TGTGCCAGCAGTACCCGGGCCTACACTGAAGCTTTCTTT. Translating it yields CASSTRAYTEAFF.

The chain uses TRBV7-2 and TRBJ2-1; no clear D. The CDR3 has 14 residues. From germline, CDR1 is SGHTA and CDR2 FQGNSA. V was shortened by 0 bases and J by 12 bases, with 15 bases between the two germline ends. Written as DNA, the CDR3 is TGTGCCAGCAGCTTAGCTGGGCCGACCCCGCGGCAGTTCTTC. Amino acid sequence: CASSLAGPTPRQFF. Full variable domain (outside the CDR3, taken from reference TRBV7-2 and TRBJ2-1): GAGVSQSPSNKVTEKGKDVELRCDPISGHTALYWYRQSLGQGLEFLIYFQGNSAPDKSGLPSDRFSAERTGGSVSTLTIQRTQQEDSAVYLCASSLAGPTPRQFFGPGTRLTVL.

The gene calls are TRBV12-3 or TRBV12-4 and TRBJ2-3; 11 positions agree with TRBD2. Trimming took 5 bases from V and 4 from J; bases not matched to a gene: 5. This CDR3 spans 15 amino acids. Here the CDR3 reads CASSRSGRVADTQYF. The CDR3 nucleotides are TGTGCCAGCAGTCGTAGCGGGAGGGTCGCAGATACGCAGTATTTT.

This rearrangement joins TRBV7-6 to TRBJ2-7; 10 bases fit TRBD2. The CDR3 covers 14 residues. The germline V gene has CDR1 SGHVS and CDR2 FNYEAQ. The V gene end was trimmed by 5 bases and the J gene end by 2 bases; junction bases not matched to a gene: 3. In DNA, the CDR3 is TGTGCCAGCAGCAAAGCGGGAGGGCCCTACGAGCAGTACTTC. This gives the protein CASSKAGGPYEQYF. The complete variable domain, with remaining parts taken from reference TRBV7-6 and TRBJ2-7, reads GAGVSQSPRYKVTKRGQDVALRCDPISGHVSLYWYRQALGQGPEFLTYFNYEAQQDKSGLPNDRFSAERPEGSISTLTIQRTEQRDSAMYRCASSKAGGPYEQYFGPGTRLTVT.

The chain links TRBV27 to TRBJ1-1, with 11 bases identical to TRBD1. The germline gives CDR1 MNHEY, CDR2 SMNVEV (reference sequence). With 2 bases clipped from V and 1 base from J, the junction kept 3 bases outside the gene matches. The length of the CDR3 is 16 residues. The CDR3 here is CASSLRGQGGNTEAFF. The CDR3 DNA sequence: TGTGCCAGCAGTTTACGGGGACAGGGGGGGAACACTGAAGCTTTCTTT.

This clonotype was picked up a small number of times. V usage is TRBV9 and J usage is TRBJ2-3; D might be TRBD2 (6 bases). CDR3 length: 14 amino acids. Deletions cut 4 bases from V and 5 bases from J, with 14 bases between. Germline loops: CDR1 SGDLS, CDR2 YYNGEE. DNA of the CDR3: TGTGCCAGCAGCCCTGATGTAGCGGAAGATACGCAGTATTTT. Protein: CASSPDVAEDTQYF.

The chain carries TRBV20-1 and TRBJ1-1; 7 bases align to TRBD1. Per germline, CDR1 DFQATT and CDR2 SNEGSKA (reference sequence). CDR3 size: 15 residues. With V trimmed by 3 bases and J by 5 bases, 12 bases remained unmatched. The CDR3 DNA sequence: TGCAGTGCTAGGGGGGACAGACTGCGTGGGACTGAAGCTTTCTTT. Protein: CSARGDRLRGTEAFF.

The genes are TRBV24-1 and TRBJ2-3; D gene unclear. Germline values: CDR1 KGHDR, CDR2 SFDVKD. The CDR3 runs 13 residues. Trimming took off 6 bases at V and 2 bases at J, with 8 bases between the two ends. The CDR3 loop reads CATSRWDTDTQYF. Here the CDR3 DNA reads TGTGCCACCAGTAGATGGGACACAGATACGCAGTATTTT.

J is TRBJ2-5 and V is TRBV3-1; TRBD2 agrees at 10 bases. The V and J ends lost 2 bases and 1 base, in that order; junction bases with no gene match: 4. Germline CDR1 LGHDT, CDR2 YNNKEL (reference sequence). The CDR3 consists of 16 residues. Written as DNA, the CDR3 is TGTGCCAGCAGCCAAAGAGCGGGGGGGCTCCAAGAGACCCAGTACTTC. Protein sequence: CASSQRAGGLQETQYF.

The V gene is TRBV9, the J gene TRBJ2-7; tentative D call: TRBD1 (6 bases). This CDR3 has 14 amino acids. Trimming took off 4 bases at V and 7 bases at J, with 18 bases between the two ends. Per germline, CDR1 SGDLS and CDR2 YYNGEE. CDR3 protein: CASSPLGQYNEQYF. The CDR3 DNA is TGTGCCAGCAGCCCATTGGGACAATACAATGAGCAGTACTTC.

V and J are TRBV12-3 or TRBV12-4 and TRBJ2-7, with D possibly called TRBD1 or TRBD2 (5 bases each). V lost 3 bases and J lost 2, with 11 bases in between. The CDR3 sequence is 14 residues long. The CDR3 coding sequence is TGTGCCAGCAGTTTCGGGGACGTCACCTACGAGCAGTACTTC. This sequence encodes CASSFGDVTYEQYF.

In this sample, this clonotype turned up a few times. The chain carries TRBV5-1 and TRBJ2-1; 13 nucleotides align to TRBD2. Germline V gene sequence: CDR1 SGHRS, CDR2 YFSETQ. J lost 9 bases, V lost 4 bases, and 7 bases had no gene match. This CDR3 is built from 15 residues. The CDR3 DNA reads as TGCGCCAGCAGCCCTCCGGGACTAGCGGGATCTGAGCAGTTCTTC. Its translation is CASSPPGLAGSEQFF.

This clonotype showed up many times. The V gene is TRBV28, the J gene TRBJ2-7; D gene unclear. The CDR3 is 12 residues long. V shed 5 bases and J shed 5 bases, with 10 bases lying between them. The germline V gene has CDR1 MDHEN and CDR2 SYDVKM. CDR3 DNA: TGTGCCAGCAGTCCCCCGACGAACGAGCAGTACTTC. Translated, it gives CASSPPTNEQYF.

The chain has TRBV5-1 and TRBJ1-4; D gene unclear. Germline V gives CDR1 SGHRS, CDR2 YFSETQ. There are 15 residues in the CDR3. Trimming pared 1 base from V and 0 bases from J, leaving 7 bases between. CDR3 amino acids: CASSLTRATNEKLFF. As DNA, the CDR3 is TGCGCCAGCAGCTTGACGCGTGCAACTAATGAAAAACTGTTTTTT.

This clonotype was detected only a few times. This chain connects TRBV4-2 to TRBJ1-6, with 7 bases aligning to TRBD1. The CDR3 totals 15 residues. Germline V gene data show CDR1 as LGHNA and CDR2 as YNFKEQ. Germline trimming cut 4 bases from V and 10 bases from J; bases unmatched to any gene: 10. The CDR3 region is CASSRVTGMYSPLHF. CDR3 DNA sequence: TGTGCCAGCAGCCGAGTGACAGGGATGTACTCACCCCTCCACTTT.

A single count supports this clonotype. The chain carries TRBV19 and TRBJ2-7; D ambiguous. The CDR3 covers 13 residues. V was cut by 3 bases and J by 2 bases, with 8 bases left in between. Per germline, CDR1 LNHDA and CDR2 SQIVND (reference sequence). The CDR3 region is CASSIRNPYEQYF. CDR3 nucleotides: TGTGCCAGTAGTATCCGAAATCCCTACGAGCAGTACTTC.